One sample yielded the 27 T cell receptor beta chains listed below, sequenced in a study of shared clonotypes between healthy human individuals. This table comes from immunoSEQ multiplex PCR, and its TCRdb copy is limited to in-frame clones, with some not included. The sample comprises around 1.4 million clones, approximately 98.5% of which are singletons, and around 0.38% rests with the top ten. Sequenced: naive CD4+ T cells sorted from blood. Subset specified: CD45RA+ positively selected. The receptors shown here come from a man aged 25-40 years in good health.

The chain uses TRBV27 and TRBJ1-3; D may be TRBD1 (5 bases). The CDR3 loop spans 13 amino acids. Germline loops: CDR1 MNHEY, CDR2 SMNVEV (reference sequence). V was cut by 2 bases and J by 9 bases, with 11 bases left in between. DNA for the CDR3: TGTGCCAGCAGTTTAAATCTGGGGGGCACCATATATTTT. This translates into CASSLNLGGTIYF.

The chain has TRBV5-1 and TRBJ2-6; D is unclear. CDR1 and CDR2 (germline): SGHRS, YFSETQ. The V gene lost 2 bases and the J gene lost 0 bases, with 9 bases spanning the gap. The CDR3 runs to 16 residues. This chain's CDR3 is CASSFDGYSGANVLTF. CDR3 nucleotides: TGCGCCAGCAGCTTTGACGGATACTCTGGGGCCAACGTCCTGACTTTC.

CDR3 loop: CASSLLARAMMNTEAFF. The CDR3 DNA is TGTGCCAGCAGCTTATTGGCCAGGGCCATGATGAACACTGAAGCTTTCTTT. V is TRBV7-8 and J is TRBJ1-1; TRBD1 is a possible D gene (5 bases). Trimming removed 2 bases at V and 0 bases at J, with 16 bases between. Per the germline V gene, CDR1 is SGHVS and CDR2 is FQNEAQ. The CDR3 spans 17 residues.

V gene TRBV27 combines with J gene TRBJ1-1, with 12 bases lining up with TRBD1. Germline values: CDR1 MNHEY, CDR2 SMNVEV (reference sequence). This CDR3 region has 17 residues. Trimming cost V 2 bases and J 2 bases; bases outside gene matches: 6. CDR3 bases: TGTGCCAGCAGTTTAAGATGGGACAGGGGGCGAAACACTGAAGCTTTCTTT. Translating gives CASSLRWDRGRNTEAFF.

CDR3 loop: CAISVSGRDNQETQYF. CDR3 DNA sequence: TGTGCCATCAGTGTCTCAGGGCGGGACAACCAAGAGACCCAGTACTTC. V is TRBV10-3 and J is TRBJ2-5; D possibly uses TRBD1 or TRBD2 (6 bases each). V was clipped by 4 bases and J by 0 bases, with 15 bases between them. Germline V lookup: CDR1 ENHRY, CDR2 SYGVKD. CDR3 length: 16 amino acids.

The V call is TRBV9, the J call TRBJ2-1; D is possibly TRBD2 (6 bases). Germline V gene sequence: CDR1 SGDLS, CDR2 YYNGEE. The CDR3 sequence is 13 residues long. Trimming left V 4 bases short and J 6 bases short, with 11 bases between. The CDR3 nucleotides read TGTGCCAGCAGCTCCCGGAGGGCCAATGAGCAGTTCTTC. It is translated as CASSSRRANEQFF.

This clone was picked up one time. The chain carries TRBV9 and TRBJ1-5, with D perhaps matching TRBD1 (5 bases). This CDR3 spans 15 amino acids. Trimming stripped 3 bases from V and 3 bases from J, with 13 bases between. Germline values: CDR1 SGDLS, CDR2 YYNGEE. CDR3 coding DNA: TGTGCCAGCAGCGGGCCCGGGGGGAACAATCAGCCCCAGCATTTT. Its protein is CASSGPGGNNQPQHF.

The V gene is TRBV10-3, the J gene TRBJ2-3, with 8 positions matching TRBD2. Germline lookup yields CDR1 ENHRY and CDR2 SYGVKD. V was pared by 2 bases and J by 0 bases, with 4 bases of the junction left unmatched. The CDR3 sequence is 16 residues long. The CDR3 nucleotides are TGTGCCATCAGTGAGACGGCTAGCGGGAGCACAGATACGCAGTATTTT. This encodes CAISETASGSTDTQYF.

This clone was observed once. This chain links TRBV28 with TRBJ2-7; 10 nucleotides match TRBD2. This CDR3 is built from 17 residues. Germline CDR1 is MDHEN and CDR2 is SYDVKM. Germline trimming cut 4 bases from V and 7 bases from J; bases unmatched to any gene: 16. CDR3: CASSSLRGAGGLREQYF. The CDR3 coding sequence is TGTGCCAGCAGTTCCCTGAGGGGAGCGGGAGGGCTTCGGGAGCAGTACTTC.

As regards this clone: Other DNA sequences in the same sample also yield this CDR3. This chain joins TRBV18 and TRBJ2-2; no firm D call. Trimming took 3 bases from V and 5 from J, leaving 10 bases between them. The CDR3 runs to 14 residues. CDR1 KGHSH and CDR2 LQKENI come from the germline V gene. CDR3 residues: CASSPPSSTGELFF. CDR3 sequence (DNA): TGTGCCAGCTCACCGCCGTCCTCGACCGGGGAGCTGTTTTTT. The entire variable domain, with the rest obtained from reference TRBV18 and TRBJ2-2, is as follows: NAGVMQNPRHLVRRRGQEARLRCSPMKGHSHVYWYRQLPEEGLKFMVYLQKENIIDESGMPKERFSAEFPKEGPSILRIQQVVRGDSAAYFCASSPPSSTGELFFGEGSRLTVL.

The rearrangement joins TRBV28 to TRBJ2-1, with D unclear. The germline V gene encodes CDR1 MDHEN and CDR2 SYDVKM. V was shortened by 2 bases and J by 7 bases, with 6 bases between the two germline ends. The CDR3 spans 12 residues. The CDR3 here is CASSLATNEQFF. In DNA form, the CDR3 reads TGTGCCAGCAGTTTAGCTACTAATGAGCAGTTCTTC.

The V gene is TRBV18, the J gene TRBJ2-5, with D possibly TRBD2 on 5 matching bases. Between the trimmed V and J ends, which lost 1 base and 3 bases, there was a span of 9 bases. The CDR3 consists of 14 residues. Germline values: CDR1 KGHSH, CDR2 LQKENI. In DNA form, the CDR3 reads TGTGCCAGCTCACCACGCATCGGGGAAGAGACCCAGTACTTC. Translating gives CASSPRIGEETQYF.

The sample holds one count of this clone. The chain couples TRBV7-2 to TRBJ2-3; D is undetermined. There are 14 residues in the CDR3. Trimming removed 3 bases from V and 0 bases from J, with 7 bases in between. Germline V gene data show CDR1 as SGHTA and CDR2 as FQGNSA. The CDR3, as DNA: TGTGCCAGCAGCTTCTGGACCAGCACAGATACGCAGTATTTT. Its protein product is CASSFWTSTDTQYF. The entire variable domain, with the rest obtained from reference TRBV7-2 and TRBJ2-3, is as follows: GAGVSQSPSNKVTEKGKDVELRCDPISGHTALYWYRQSLGQGLEFLIYFQGNSAPDKSGLPSDRFSAERTGGSVSTLTIQRTQQEDSAVYLCASSFWTSTDTQYFGPGTRLTVL.

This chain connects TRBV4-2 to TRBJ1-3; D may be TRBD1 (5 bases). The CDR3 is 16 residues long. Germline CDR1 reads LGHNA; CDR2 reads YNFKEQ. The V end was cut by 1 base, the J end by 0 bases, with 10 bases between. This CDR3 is CASSQGRGSSGNTIYF. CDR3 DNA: TGTGCCAGCAGCCAAGGTAGGGGCAGCTCTGGAAACACCATATATTTT.

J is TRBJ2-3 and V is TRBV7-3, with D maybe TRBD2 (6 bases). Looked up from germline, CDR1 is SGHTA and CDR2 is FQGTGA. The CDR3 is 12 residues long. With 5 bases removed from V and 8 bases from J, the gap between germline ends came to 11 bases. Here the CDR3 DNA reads TGTGCCAGCAGCCGGGGAGGTGTTACGCAGTATTTT. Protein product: CASSRGGVTQYF.

The CDR3 here is CASSPRGTSGSKSYNEQFF. The CDR3 coding sequence is TGTGCCAGCAGCCCGAGAGGGACTAGCGGGAGTAAATCCTACAATGAGCAGTTCTTC. This chain connects TRBV5-4 to TRBJ2-1; the match to TRBD2 covers 14 bases. Germline V lookup: CDR1 SGHNT, CDR2 YYREEE (reference sequence). This CDR3 is built from 19 residues. Unmatched junction bases numbered 10, after V lost 4 bases and J lost 1 base.

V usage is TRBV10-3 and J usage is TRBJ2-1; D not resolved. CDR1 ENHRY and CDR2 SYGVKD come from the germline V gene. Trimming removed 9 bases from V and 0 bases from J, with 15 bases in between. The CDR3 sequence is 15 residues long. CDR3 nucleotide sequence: TGTGCCATGGGCGACGGGTTGAGCTCCTACAATGAGCAGTTCTTC. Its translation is CAMGDGLSSYNEQFF.

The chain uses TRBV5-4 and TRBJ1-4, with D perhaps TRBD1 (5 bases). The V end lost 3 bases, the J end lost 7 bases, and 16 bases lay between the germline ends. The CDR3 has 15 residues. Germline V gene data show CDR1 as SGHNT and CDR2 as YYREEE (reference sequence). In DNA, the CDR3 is TGTGCCAGCAGCTCGGGGTATGCTAGGGGTGAAAAACTGTTTTTT. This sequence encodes CASSSGYARGEKLFF.

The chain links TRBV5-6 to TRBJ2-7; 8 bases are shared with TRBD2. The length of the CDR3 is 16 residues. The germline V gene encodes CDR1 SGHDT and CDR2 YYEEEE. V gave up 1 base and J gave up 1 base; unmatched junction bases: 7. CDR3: CASSLSVSGNSYEQYF. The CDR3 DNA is TGTGCCAGCAGCTTGTCCGTTAGCGGGAATTCCTACGAGCAGTACTTC.

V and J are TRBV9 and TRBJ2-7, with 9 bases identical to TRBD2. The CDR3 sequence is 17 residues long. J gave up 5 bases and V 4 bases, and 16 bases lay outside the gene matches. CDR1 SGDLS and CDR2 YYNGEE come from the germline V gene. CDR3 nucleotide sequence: TGTGCCAGCAGCCCCCTAGCTAGCGGGGCCTTTCGCGACGAGCAGTACTTC. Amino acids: CASSPLASGAFRDEQYF.

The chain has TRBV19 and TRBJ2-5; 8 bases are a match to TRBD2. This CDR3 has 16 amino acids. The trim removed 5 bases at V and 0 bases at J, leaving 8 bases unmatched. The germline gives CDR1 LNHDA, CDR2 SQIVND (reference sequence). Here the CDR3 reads CASSPRGSGNQETQYF. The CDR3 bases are TGTGCCAGTAGTCCCAGGGGTAGCGGGAACCAAGAGACCCAGTACTTC. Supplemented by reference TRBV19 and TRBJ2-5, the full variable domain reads DGGITQSPKYLFRKEGQNVTLSCEQNLNHDAMYWYRQDPGQGLRLIYYSQIVNDFQKGDIAEGYSVSREKKESFPLTVTSAQKNPTAFYLCASSPRGSGNQETQYFGPGTRLLVL.

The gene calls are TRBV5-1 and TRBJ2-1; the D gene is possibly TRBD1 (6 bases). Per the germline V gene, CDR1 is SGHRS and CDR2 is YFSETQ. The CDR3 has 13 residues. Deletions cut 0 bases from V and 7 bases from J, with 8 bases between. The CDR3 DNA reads TGCGCCAGCAGCTTGGGACAGGCAAATGAGCAGTTCTTC. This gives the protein CASSLGQANEQFF.

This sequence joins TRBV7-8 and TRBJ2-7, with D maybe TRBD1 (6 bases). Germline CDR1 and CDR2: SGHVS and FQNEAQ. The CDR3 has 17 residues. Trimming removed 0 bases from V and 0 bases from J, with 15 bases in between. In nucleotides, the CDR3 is TGTGCCAGCAGCTTAGCGAGTGTAAGGGGGTTCTCCTACGAGCAGTACTTC. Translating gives CASSLASVRGFSYEQYF.

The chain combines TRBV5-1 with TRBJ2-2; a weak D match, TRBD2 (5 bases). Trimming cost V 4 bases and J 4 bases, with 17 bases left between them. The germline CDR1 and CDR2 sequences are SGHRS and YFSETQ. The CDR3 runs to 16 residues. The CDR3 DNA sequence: TGCGCCAGCAGCACGGACTTTCGAGGGAGCACCGGGGAGCTGTTTTTT. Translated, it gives CASSTDFRGSTGELFF.

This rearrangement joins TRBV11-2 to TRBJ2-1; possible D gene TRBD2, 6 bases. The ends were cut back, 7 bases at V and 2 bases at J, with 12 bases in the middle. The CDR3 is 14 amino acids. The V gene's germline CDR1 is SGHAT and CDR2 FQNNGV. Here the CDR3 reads CASMRDLAYNEQFF. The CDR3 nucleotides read TGTGCCAGCATGCGGGACTTGGCCTACAATGAGCAGTTCTTC.

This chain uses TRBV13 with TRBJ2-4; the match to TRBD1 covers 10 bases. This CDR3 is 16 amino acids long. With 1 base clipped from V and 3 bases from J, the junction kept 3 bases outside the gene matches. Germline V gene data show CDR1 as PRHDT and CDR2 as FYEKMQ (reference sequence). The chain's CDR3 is CASSLVGTGDKNIQYF. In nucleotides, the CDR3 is TGTGCCAGCAGCTTAGTTGGGACAGGGGACAAAAACATTCAGTACTTC.

CDR3 residues: CASSPRQGAGEQYF. As DNA, the CDR3 is TGTGCCAGCTCACCAAGGCAGGGAGCGGGAGAGCAGTACTTC. The chain is built from TRBV18 and TRBJ2-7, with 7 bases aligning to TRBD2. V gave up 2 bases and J gave up 7 bases; unmatched junction bases: 8. This CDR3 comprises 14 residues. Per germline, CDR1 KGHSH and CDR2 LQKENI.